What follows are 29 T cell receptor beta chains derived from one specimen sequenced in a study of radiotherapy plus CTLA-4 blockade in lung cancer. Assay: immunoSEQ multiplex PCR; the TCRdb copy retains only in-frame clones and omits some. This sample yields tens of thousands of clones, of which roughly 78% are seen a single time; about 9.1% belongs to the top ten. Sequencing was performed on peripheral blood, taken from a patient treated with radiotherapy plus ipilimumab. Receptors were obtained from a human donor with non-small cell lung cancer who had a complete response to radiotherapy plus ipilimumab.

This rearrangement joins TRBV13 to TRBJ2-7; D unclear. Germline CDR1 is PRHDT and CDR2 is FYEKMQ (reference sequence). V was clipped by 4 bases and J by 1 base, with 14 bases between them. The CDR3 is 15 residues long. The DNA for the CDR3 is TGTGCCAGCAGCTCCACCCTCATTGAATCCTACGAGCAGTACTTC. As protein: CASSSTLIESYEQYF.

The chain carries TRBV28 and TRBJ2-7; D call uncertain. CDR1 is MDHEN and CDR2 is SYDVKM in the germline V gene. Trimming removed 5 bases at V and 4 bases at J, with 12 bases between. The CDR3 runs to 13 residues. For the CDR3, the DNA is TGTGCCAGCAGTCCTCCCGACATATACGAGCAGTACGTC. Encoded protein: CASSPPDIYEQYV.

This clone came up a few times. The genes are TRBV4-3 and TRBJ2-7, with TRBD1 as a possible D gene (5 bases). With 2 bases removed from V and 3 bases from J, the gap between germline ends came to 11 bases. Germline-derived CDR1 and CDR2 are LGHNA and YSLEER. The CDR3 runs to 14 residues. DNA for the CDR3: TGCGCCAGCAGCCAAAGTAAGCAGGGCTACGAGCAGTACGTC. Translated, it gives CASSQSKQGYEQYV.

This clone is a singleton in its sample. The CDR3 nucleotides are TGTGCCTGGAGAGTTCCTTGGGGGGCTTGGGGCTACACCTTC. Translated: CAWRVPWGAWGYTF. The chain is built from TRBV30 and TRBJ1-2; TRBD1 is a possible D gene (6 bases). CDR1 is GTSNPN, CDR2 SVGIG, per germline (reference sequence). The CDR3 consists of 14 residues. V gave up 3 bases and J gave up 8 bases, with 19 bases separating them.

J is TRBJ1-4 and V is TRBV5-1, with TRBD1 identical over 10 bases. Germline V CDR1 and CDR2: SGHRS, YFSETQ. V lost 7 bases to trimming and J lost 8 bases; unmatched junction nucleotides: 5. This CDR3 is built from 13 residues. CDR3 residues: CASGGTGVEKLFF. The CDR3 nucleotides read TGCGCCAGCGGCGGGACAGGGGTGGAAAAACTGTTTTTT.

The chain is built from TRBV6-1 and TRBJ1-6; 10 bases agree with TRBD1. The CDR3 loop spans 14 amino acids. Trimming took 5 bases from V and 14 from J; bases not matched to a gene: 9. CDR1 and CDR2 (germline): MNHNS, SASEGT. The CDR3 DNA sequence: TGTGCCAGCAGTACTGGGACAGGGGATTTTACCCTCCACTTT. It codes for CASSTGTGDFTLHF.

The rearrangement links TRBV10-3 to TRBJ1-1, with a tentative D call TRBD1 (5 bases). V was cut by 2 bases and J by 2 bases, with 9 bases left in between. The CDR3 loop spans 14 amino acids. In germline, CDR1 is ENHRY, CDR2 SYGVKD. The CDR3, as DNA: TGTGCCATCAGTGAGAGACAGCTAAACACTGAAGCTTTCTTT. Amino acids: CAISERQLNTEAFF.

The V and J genes are TRBV19 and TRBJ1-5; D ambiguous. With 10 bases removed from V and 0 bases from J, the gap between germline ends came to 16 bases. CDR1 and CDR2 (germline): LNHDA, SQIVND (reference sequence). The CDR3 runs to 15 residues. CDR3 DNA sequence: TGTGCCACCTCACCCGGGCAGGATAGCAATCAGCCCCAGCATTTT. It is translated as CATSPGQDSNQPQHF. The full variable domain, in which reference TRBV19 and TRBJ1-5 provide the parts outside the CDR3, is DGGITQSPKYLFRKEGQNVTLSCEQNLNHDAMYWYRQDPGQGLRLIYYSQIVNDFQKGDIAEGYSVSREKKESFPLTVTSAQKNPTAFYLCATSPGQDSNQPQHFGDGTRLSIL.

The chain couples TRBV6-5 to TRBJ2-3, with D unclear. V lost 4 bases to trimming and J lost 1 base, with 15 bases between them. Germline lookup yields CDR1 MNHEY and CDR2 SVGAGI. The CDR3 is 16 amino acids. CDR3 nucleotide sequence: TGTGCCAGCAGTTCCTCTGTACCTGATGGCACAGATACGCAGTATTTT. Translation gives CASSSSVPDGTDTQYF.

V is TRBV28 and J is TRBJ1-1; TRBD1 aligns across 10 bases. Looked up from germline, CDR1 is MDHEN and CDR2 is SYDVKM. This CDR3 comprises 17 residues. The ends lost 5 bases at V and 8 bases at J; junction bases unmatched: 17. DNA of the CDR3: TGTGCCAGCAGTCCTCCGACAGGGGGCTTCCCCACGCCAGAAGCTTTCTTT. It encodes CASSPPTGGFPTPEAFF. Full variable domain (outside the CDR3, taken from reference TRBV28 and TRBJ1-1): DVKVTQSSRYLVKRTGEKVFLECVQDMDHENMFWYRQDPGLGLRLIYFSYDVKMKEKGDIPEGYSVSREKKERFSLILESASTNQTSMYLCASSPPTGGFPTPEAFFGQGTRLTVV.

The chain links TRBV9 to TRBJ2-5, with D possibly TRBD2 on 6 matching bases. The CDR3 has 12 amino acids. CDR1 is SGDLS, CDR2 YYNGEE, per germline. Trimming removed 0 bases at V and 7 bases at J, with 7 bases between. The CDR3 spells CASSVEAGTQYF. DNA for the CDR3: TGTGCCAGCAGCGTAGAAGCGGGGACCCAGTACTTC.

This clone was found a few times. The same CDR3 can be traced to other DNA sequences in this sample. This rearrangement joins TRBV7-9 to TRBJ1-5; D is undetermined. Trimming shortened V by 3 bases and J by 7 bases, and 7 bases separated the two germline ends. The germline gives CDR1 SEHNR, CDR2 FQNEAQ (reference sequence). The CDR3 extends over 12 amino acids. This chain's CDR3 is CASSFVGQPQHF. CDR3 nucleotide sequence: TGTGCCAGCAGCTTTGTGGGCCAGCCCCAGCATTTT. The full variable domain, in which reference TRBV7-9 and TRBJ1-5 provide the parts outside the CDR3, is DTGVSQNPRHKITKRGQNVTFRCDPISEHNRLYWYRQTLGQGPEFLTYFQNEAQLEKSRLLSDRFSAERPKGSFSTLEIQRTEQGDSAMYLCASSFVGQPQHFGDGTRLSIL.

This sequence joins TRBV7-9 and TRBJ2-1; D gene uncertain. Germline V gene data show CDR1 as SEHNR and CDR2 as FQNEAQ (reference sequence). The CDR3 is 17 amino acids. With 5 bases removed from V and 4 bases from J, the gap between germline ends came to 21 bases. This CDR3 is CASSPAWGSRRYNEQFF. DNA of the CDR3: TGTGCCAGCAGCCCCGCCTGGGGATCACGCCGATACAATGAGCAGTTCTTC.

CDR3 sequence reads: CASSEGTGAYEQYF. Here the CDR3 DNA reads TGTGCCAGCAGTGAGGGGACAGGCGCCTACGAGCAGTACTTC. The chain employs TRBV2 and TRBJ2-7; TRBD1 aligns across 8 bases. The CDR3 has 14 amino acids. Germline CDR1 is SNHLY and CDR2 is FYNNEI. The V gene end was trimmed by 3 bases and the J gene end by 2 bases; junction bases not matched to a gene: 3. Combining the CDR3 with reference TRBV2 and TRBJ2-7 gives the whole variable domain EPEVTQTPSHQVTQMGQEVILRCVPISNHLYFYWYRQILGQKVEFLVSFYNNEISEKSEIFDDQFSVERPDGSNFTLKIRSTKLEDSAMYFCASSEGTGAYEQYFGPGTRLTVT.

DNA for the CDR3: TGTGCCAGCAGCTTGGCAGGGACTGCTGGGCCCCAGCATTTT. Its protein product is CASSLAGTAGPQHF. The chain joins TRBV5-5 to TRBJ1-5; the D gene is possibly TRBD1 (5 bases). The CDR3 has 14 residues. Germline V gene data show CDR1 as SGHKS and CDR2 as YYEKEE (reference sequence). The V gene lost 0 bases and the J gene lost 9 bases, with 13 bases spanning the gap.

The J gene is TRBJ2-1, the V gene TRBV5-7; D not resolved. TRBV5-7 is marked as an open reading frame, function uncertain. V shed 3 bases and J shed 2 bases, with 0 bases lying between them. The CDR3 runs to 11 residues. CDR3: CASSSYNEQFF. The CDR3 DNA sequence: TGTGCCAGCAGCTCCTACAATGAGCAGTTCTTC.

This chain connects TRBV2 to TRBJ2-2; maybe TRBD2 (7 bases). This CDR3 region has 14 residues. CDR1 and CDR2 (germline): SNHLY, FYNNEI. Deletions cut 2 bases from V and 4 bases from J, with 8 bases between. The CDR3 region has the DNA TGTGCCAGCAGTGAAAGGGGGGGCACCGGGGAGCTGTTTTTT. It is translated as CASSERGGTGELFF.

The V gene is TRBV5-1, the J gene TRBJ2-6; D unclear. The V gene lost 1 base and the J gene lost 1 base, with 12 bases spanning the gap. The length of the CDR3 is 17 residues. The V gene's germline CDR1 is SGHRS and CDR2 YFSETQ. CDR3 sequence (DNA): TGCGCCAGCAGCTTGTCCGCAGGTATATCTGGGGCCAACGTCCTGACTTTC. Its translation: CASSLSAGISGANVLTF.

J is TRBJ1-4 and V is TRBV6-1; the match to TRBD1 covers 12 bases. The CDR3 sequence is 15 residues long. V shed 1 base and J 7 bases; nucleotides not matched to a gene: 1. Germline V gives CDR1 MNHNS, CDR2 SASEGT. The CDR3 here is CASSEGGQGAEKLFF. CDR3 DNA sequence: TGTGCCAGCAGTGAAGGGGGACAGGGGGCTGAAAAACTGTTTTTT.

The V call is TRBV19, the J call TRBJ1-2; D is perhaps TRBD1 (5 bases). Germline assignment: CDR1 LNHDA and CDR2 SQIVND (reference sequence). The V gene lost 6 bases and the J gene lost 5 bases, with 22 bases spanning the gap. The CDR3 consists of 16 residues. The CDR3 bases are TGTGCCAGTAGAACTGGGGGGAGAGGGGTCCAATATGGCTACACCTTC. It specifies CASRTGGRGVQYGYTF.

In its sample, this clone was seen a few times. This chain connects TRBV7-6 to TRBJ2-3, with 7 bases lining up with TRBD2. With 2 bases clipped from V and 10 bases from J, the junction kept 15 bases outside the gene matches. The CDR3 extends over 16 amino acids. Per germline, CDR1 SGHVS and CDR2 FNYEAQ. CDR3 sequence: CASSLNSGGRADAQYF. The DNA of the CDR3 is TGTGCCAGCAGCTTAAACTCCGGCGGGAGAGCGGACGCGCAGTATTTT.

This sequence joins TRBV10-1 and TRBJ1-1; perhaps TRBD1 as D (5 bases). Trimming removed 7 bases at V and 4 bases at J, with 22 bases between. CDR1 is WNHNN and CDR2 is SYGVQD in the germline V gene (reference sequence). The length of the CDR3 is 16 residues. In nucleotides, the CDR3 is TGCGCCAGCACGGTCGGGAGGAGGCAGGGCAGCACTGAAGCTTTCTTT. Amino acids: CASTVGRRQGSTEAFF.

The chain couples TRBV2 to TRBJ2-2; D gene ambiguous. CDR1 and CDR2 from the germline V gene are SNHLY and FYNNEI. The CDR3 length is 16 residues. V gave up 6 bases and J gave up 1 base, with 15 bases separating them. This CDR3 reads CASRPPRTVNTGELFF. In DNA form, the CDR3 reads TGTGCCAGCAGACCACCGAGGACGGTGAACACCGGGGAGCTGTTTTTT.

J is TRBJ1-5 and V is TRBV9, with D unclear. CDR1 and CDR2 from the germline V gene are SGDLS and YYNGEE. This CDR3 contains 9 residues. This chain's CDR3 is CARDQPQHF. CDR3 DNA: TGTGCAAGGGATCAGCCCCAGCATTTT.

The J gene is TRBJ2-7, the V gene TRBV5-5, with 8 bases identical to TRBD2. This CDR3 has 17 amino acids. The V segment lost 0 bases and the J segment 2 bases; nucleotides outside the gene matches: 10. Germline lookup yields CDR1 SGHKS and CDR2 YYEKEE (reference sequence). DNA for the CDR3: TGTGCCAGCAGCTTGGAAGGGGCGGGGGGCTACACCTACGAGCAGTACTTC. Translated: CASSLEGAGGYTYEQYF.

This chain connects TRBV6-5 to TRBJ2-7; 8 positions match TRBD2. CDR1 and CDR2 from the germline V gene are MNHEY and SVGAGI. The V and J ends lost 6 bases and 2 bases, in that order; junction bases with no gene match: 3. There are 13 residues in the CDR3. CDR3: CASRGLATYEQYV. CDR3 coding DNA: TGTGCCAGCAGAGGACTAGCTACCTACGAGCAGTACGTC.

In this sample, this clone turned up once. The genes are TRBV19 and TRBJ2-5, with 8 bases fitting TRBD1. With 6 bases clipped from V and 6 bases from J, the junction kept 9 bases outside the gene matches. Germline-derived CDR1 and CDR2 are LNHDA and SQIVND (reference sequence). CDR3 length equals 14 residues. CDR3 sequence: CASRTDRASKTQYF. The CDR3 nucleotides are TGTGCCAGTAGAACGGACAGGGCTAGTAAGACCCAGTACTTC. Supplemented by reference TRBV19 and TRBJ2-5, the full variable domain reads DGGITQSPKYLFRKEGQNVTLSCEQNLNHDAMYWYRQDPGQGLRLIYYSQIVNDFQKGDIAEGYSVSREKKESFPLTVTSAQKNPTAFYLCASRTDRASKTQYFGPGTRLLVL.

The chain couples TRBV7-2 to TRBJ2-3; D is uncertain. The V and J ends lost 4 bases and 6 bases respectively, with 11 bases between them. This CDR3 is 13 amino acids long. Looked up from germline, CDR1 is SGHTA and CDR2 is FQGNSA. CDR3 bases: TGTGCCAGCAGCTCAGGCCGATGGGATACGCAGTATTTT. Residues: CASSSGRWDTQYF.

CDR3 nucleotide sequence: TGCAGCGTGAGCAGGGTGGATGAGCAGTTCTTC. It is translated as CSVSRVDEQFF. V is TRBV29-1 and J is TRBJ2-1, with TRBD1 as a possible D gene (5 bases). The germline V gene has CDR1 SQVTM and CDR2 ANQGSEA. This CDR3 region has 11 residues. V was trimmed by 6 bases and J by 8 bases, leaving 11 bases between them.